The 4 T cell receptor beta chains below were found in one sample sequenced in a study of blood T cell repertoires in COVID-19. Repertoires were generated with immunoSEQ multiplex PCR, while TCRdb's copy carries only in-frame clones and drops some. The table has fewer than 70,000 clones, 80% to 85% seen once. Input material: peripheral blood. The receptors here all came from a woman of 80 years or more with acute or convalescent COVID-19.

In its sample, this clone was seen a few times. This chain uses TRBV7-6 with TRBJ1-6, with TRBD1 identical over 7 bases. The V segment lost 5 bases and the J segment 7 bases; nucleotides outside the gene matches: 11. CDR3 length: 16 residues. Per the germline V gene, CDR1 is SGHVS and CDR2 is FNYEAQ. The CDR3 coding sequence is TGTGCCAGCAGCCTCACCGCCCCAGGGGGAAATTCACCCCTCCACTTT. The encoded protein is CASSLTAPGGNSPLHF.

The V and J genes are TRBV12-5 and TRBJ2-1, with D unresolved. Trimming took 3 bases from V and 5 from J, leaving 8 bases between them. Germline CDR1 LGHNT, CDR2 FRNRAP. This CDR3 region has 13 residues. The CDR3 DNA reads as TGTGCTAGTGGTTTAGACTGGGACAATGAGCAGTTCTTC. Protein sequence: CASGLDWDNEQFF.

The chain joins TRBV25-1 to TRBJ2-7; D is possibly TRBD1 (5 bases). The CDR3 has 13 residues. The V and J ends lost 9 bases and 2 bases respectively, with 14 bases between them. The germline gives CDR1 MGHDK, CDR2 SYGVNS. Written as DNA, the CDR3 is TGTGCCAGGAGAGAAGGGGCAGCCTACGAGCAGTACTTC. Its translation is CARREGAAYEQYF.

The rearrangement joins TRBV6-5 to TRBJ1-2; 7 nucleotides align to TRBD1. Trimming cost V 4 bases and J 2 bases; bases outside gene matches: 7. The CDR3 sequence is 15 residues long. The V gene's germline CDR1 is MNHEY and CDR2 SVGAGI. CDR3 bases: TGTGCCAGCAGTTCCCAATCGACAGGGAACTATGGCTACACCTTC. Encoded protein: CASSSQSTGNYGYTF.